This T cell receptor (beta chain) is from a study of shared clonotypes between healthy human individuals. About the study: Per-donor plates numbered three CD4 naive, three CD4 memory, two CD8 naive and one CD8 memory.

Generated by immunoSEQ multiplex PCR, the TCRdb table keeps only in-frame clones and is missing some. The repertoire holds roughly 2.1 million clones, with around 93% as singletons. This CDR3 comprises 15 residues. Trimming removed 6 bases from V and 7 bases from J; junction bases left unmatched: 14. Per the germline V gene, CDR1 is MDHEN and CDR2 is SYDVKM. In this sample, this clone turned up a few times. Naive CD8 populations comprised CD45RO-negative cells positively selected for CCR7, excluding terminally differentiated effector memory CD45RA+ cells. Donors were healthy HIV-negative adults without recent acute infections or vaccinations.

This chain joins TRBV28 and TRBJ1-1; 7 bases align to TRBD1. This TCR was sampled from a man between 18 and 29 years old in good health. Some clones in this sample may be carry-over from other donors' samples. Sequences were obtained from naive CD8+ T cells from PBMCs. The DNA for the CDR3 is TGTGCCAGCAGGTCCGACAGGGACCCCAACGGTGAAGCTTTCTTT. Translating gives CASRSDRDPNGEAFF.